This T cell receptor beta chain was sequenced in a study of OX40 agonist ivuxolimab in advanced cancers. The CDR3 length is 15 residues. Trimming stripped 5 bases from V and 6 bases from J, with 20 bases between. CDR1 and CDR2 from the germline V gene are PRHDT and FYEKMQ (reference sequence). The method was immunoSEQ multiplex PCR; TCRdb's version includes in-frame clones alone and lacks a portion of them. The sample has approximately 69,000 clones, around 94% seen once. The material was CD4+ or CD8+ T cells sorted from blood, obtained in a trial of the OX40 agonist ivuxolimab. The TCR was taken from an adult with an advanced solid tumor such as melanoma, head and neck, liver or kidney cancer. The chain carries TRBV13 and TRBJ2-7, with D possibly being TRBD1 or TRBD2 (7 bases each). The CDR3 sequence: CASSPDQGGAGEQYF. Here the CDR3 DNA reads TGTGCCAGCAGCCCCGATCAGGGGGGGGCAGGCGAGCAGTACTTC.